These T cell receptor beta chains were read from a single sample in a study of T cells in Graves' hyperthyroidism and ophthalmopathy. TCRdb reprocessed the multiplex PCR reads with MiXCR, giving one entry per CDR3 protein. The repertoire holds hundreds of thousands of distinct CDR3 sequences, with more than 13% as singletons. Sequences were obtained from blood. All receptors come from a man aged 45-60 years with Graves' ophthalmopathy. Both conserved end residues are part of each CDR3. Fields, in order: V gene, J gene, CDR3 protein.

V gene: TRBV18
J gene: TRBJ1-3
CDR3 protein: CASQEGGRSSGNTIYF

V gene: TRBV12-3/TRBV12-4
J gene: TRBJ2-7
CDR3 protein: CASSSQGVASYEQYF

V gene: TRBV29-1
J gene: TRBJ2-1
CDR3 protein: CSASTGNEQFF

V gene: TRBV11-1
J gene: TRBJ1-1
CDR3 protein: CASRGQENTEAFF

V gene: TRBV29-1
J gene: TRBJ2-7
CDR3 protein: CSVGTGDSYEQYF

V gene: TRBV2
J gene: TRBJ2-2
CDR3 protein: CASQPGSGITGELFF

V gene: TRBV12-3/TRBV12-4
J gene: TRBJ2-1
CDR3 protein: CASGRAPSSYNEQFF

V gene: TRBV20-1
J gene: TRBJ2-3
CDR3 protein: CSARVALAPTDTQYF

V gene: TRBV20-1
J gene: TRBJ2-3
CDR3 protein: CSARDSTVSTDTQYF

V gene: TRBV3-1
J gene: TRBJ1-1
CDR3 protein: CASSQGRGQAAFF

V gene: TRBV10-3
J gene: TRBJ2-3
CDR3 protein: CAISERDTLTDTQYF

V gene: TRBV3-1
J gene: TRBJ2-5
CDR3 protein: CASSPTPGETQYF

V gene: TRBV6-5
J gene: TRBJ1-1
CDR3 protein: CASSYSPAGNTEAFF

V gene: TRBV6-1
J gene: TRBJ2-7
CDR3 protein: CASRRDSAQSYEQYF

V gene: TRBV15
J gene: TRBJ2-5
CDR3 protein: CATSRGEGGETQYF

V gene: TRBV7-9
J gene: TRBJ2-4
CDR3 protein: CASRFCFFWPQRGKNIQYF

V gene: TRBV27
J gene: TRBJ2-7
CDR3 protein: CASSPFVASPYEQYF

V gene: TRBV11-3
J gene: TRBJ1-1
CDR3 protein: CASSSRAVENTEAFF

V gene: TRBV20-1
J gene: TRBJ2-5
CDR3 protein: CSASRGVGGPETQYF

V gene: TRBV12-3/TRBV12-4
J gene: TRBJ2-6
CDR3 protein: CASKARGDSGANVLTF

V gene: TRBV19
J gene: TRBJ2-7
CDR3 protein: CASSLGEWGEQYF

V gene: TRBV20-1
J gene: TRBJ2-1
CDR3 protein: CSARDPVYDEQFF

V gene: TRBV27
J gene: TRBJ1-3
CDR3 protein: CASSPGTGGSGGNTIYF

V gene: TRBV4-1
J gene: TRBJ2-3
CDR3 protein: CASSLQEQGVSTDTQYF

V gene: TRBV3-1
J gene: TRBJ2-1
CDR3 protein: CASSQPAAVYNEQFF

V gene: TRBV20-1
J gene: TRBJ1-1
CDR3 protein: CSARDQGYTEAFF

V gene: TRBV20-1
J gene: TRBJ1-6
CDR3 protein: CSAREDGSYNSPLHF

V gene: TRBV20-1
J gene: TRBJ2-3
CDR3 protein: CSASPLASPTDTQYF

V gene: TRBV28
J gene: TRBJ1-6
CDR3 protein: CASSFRDAPLHF

V gene: TRBV6-1
J gene: TRBJ2-7
CDR3 protein: CASSTRTGSYEQYF

V gene: TRBV3-1
J gene: TRBJ2-2
CDR3 protein: CASSQSGGSPGELFF

V gene: TRBV29-1
J gene: TRBJ1-1
CDR3 protein: CIVRVNTEAFF

V gene: TRBV6-1
J gene: TRBJ2-7
CDR3 protein: CASRFRQGRNEQYF

V gene: TRBV5-1
J gene: TRBJ2-7
CDR3 protein: CASSWDSTYEQYF

V gene: TRBV6-2/TRBV6-3
J gene: TRBJ2-7
CDR3 protein: CASSYYPGTSGAFQQYF

V gene: TRBV7-8
J gene: TRBJ1-2
CDR3 protein: CASSKGTLSNYGYTF

V gene: TRBV6-4
J gene: TRBJ2-2
CDR3 protein: CASSYSTSGAVWELFF

V gene: TRBV7-8
J gene: TRBJ2-5
CDR3 protein: CASSPHRQGAVETQYF

V gene: TRBV27
J gene: TRBJ2-1
CDR3 protein: CASSITGLAGLGSSYNEQFF

V gene: TRBV5-8
J gene: TRBJ1-2
CDR3 protein: CASSSQTGGANGYTF

V gene: TRBV20-1
J gene: TRBJ2-1
CDR3 protein: CSAYETHRDEQFF

V gene: TRBV10-3
J gene: TRBJ2-3
CDR3 protein: CAISAGQGNTDTQYF

V gene: TRBV20-1
J gene: TRBJ2-3
CDR3 protein: CSAQRGTDTQYF

V gene: TRBV6-1
J gene: TRBJ2-7
CDR3 protein: CASSSVFFSGDEQYF

V gene: TRBV28
J gene: TRBJ2-2
CDR3 protein: CASSFGTNTGELFF

V gene: TRBV7-3
J gene: TRBJ2-3
CDR3 protein: CASSNDRGSDTQYF

V gene: TRBV6-1
J gene: TRBJ2-1
CDR3 protein: CASSGDEFNEQFF

V gene: TRBV28
J gene: TRBJ2-5
CDR3 protein: CASATLAGEETQYF

V gene: TRBV12-3/TRBV12-4
J gene: TRBJ2-6
CDR3 protein: CASSLGLAGLGANVLTF

V gene: TRBV20-1
J gene: TRBJ2-7
CDR3 protein: CSATPGLASYEQYF

V gene: TRBV5-1
J gene: TRBJ2-1
CDR3 protein: CASSKGTGDYNEQFF

V gene: TRBV15
J gene: TRBJ1-5
CDR3 protein: CATSRDGQGEQPQHF

V gene: TRBV2
J gene: TRBJ2-7
CDR3 protein: CASIDGSSYEQYF

V gene: TRBV9
J gene: TRBJ2-2
CDR3 protein: CASRSSSGKNTGELFF

V gene: TRBV12-3/TRBV12-4
J gene: TRBJ2-2
CDR3 protein: CASRSRTGAKNTGELFF

V gene: TRBV11-1
J gene: TRBJ2-5
CDR3 protein: CASTESPGGGQTQYF

V gene: TRBV12-3/TRBV12-4
J gene: TRBJ2-1
CDR3 protein: CASSPRRGGNNEQFF

V gene: TRBV6-5
J gene: TRBJ2-3
CDR3 protein: CASSYSGGRADTQYF